The rows below give T cell receptor beta chains drawn from one sample of a study of cytomegalovirus exposure and HLA in healthy donors. The data were produced by immunoSEQ multiplex PCR, yet TCRdb's version contains in-frame clones alone and is incomplete. The top ten hold roughly 0.4% of the sample, which has around 250,000 clones, 85% to 90% seen once. Sequenced material: PBMCs. These receptors all stem from a woman aged 18-35 years in good health and CMV-seronegative. CDR3s include the opening cysteine and the closing phenylalanine or tryptophan. The D gene is left open where the match is weak. Clone sizes are given selectively: once, few, many, or a class where the clone is expanded.

D: .; size: .; J: TRBJ2-1; V: TRBV11-2; DNA: TGTGCCAGCAGCTTATTCTATGAGCAGTTCTTC; CDR3: CASSLFYEQFF
D: TRBD1; size: .; J: TRBJ1-6; V: TRBV7-2; DNA: TGTGCCAGCAGCTTATTTGGGACAGGGACCAGTTCACCCCTCCACTTT; CDR3: CASSLFGTGTSSPLHF
D: TRBD1; size: .; J: TRBJ1-5; V: TRBV4-1; DNA: TGCGCCAGCAGCCAAGGCCAGGACAGGGGGAACACCCATCAGCCCCAGCATTTT; CDR3: CASSQGQDRGNTHQPQHF
D: TRBD1; size: few; J: TRBJ1-2; V: TRBV5-1; DNA: TGCGCCAGCAGCCCCGGACAGGCAGCCTATGGCTACACCTTC; CDR3: CASSPGQAAYGYTF
D: TRBD1; size: .; J: TRBJ1-2; V: TRBV5-1; DNA: TGCGCCAGCAGCTTGGGGCAACAGGGGGCAGGCTATGGCTACACCTTC; CDR3: CASSLGQQGAGYGYTF
D: .; size: once; J: TRBJ1-4; V: TRBV7-9; DNA: TGTGCCAGCAGCTTAAACAGGGAAGAAAAACTGTTTTTT; CDR3: CASSLNREEKLFF
D: .; size: .; J: TRBJ2-1; V: TRBV6-1; DNA: TGTGCCAGCAGTGAAGGCTTTCTAGTAAGCTCCTACAATGAGCAGTTCTTC; CDR3: CASSEGFLVSSYNEQFF
D: .; size: .; J: TRBJ1-4; V: TRBV7-2; DNA: TGTGCCAGCAGCTTGTTGAGGAATGAAAAACTGTTTTTT; CDR3: CASSLLRNEKLFF
D: TRBD1; size: .; J: TRBJ1-1; V: TRBV13; DNA: TGTGCCAGCAGCTTATCACAGGGGGCGAACACTGAAGCTTTCTTT; CDR3: CASSLSQGANTEAFF
D: TRBD1; size: .; J: TRBJ1-5; V: TRBV6-5; DNA: TGTGCCAGCAGTCAAACAGGGGACCTTATCAGGGGCCAGCATTTT; CDR3: CASSQTGDLIRGQHF
D: .; size: .; J: TRBJ2-5; V: TRBV4-1; DNA: TGCGCCAGCAGCCCTCGGGAAGGGGGAGAGACCCAGTACTTC; CDR3: CASSPREGGETQYF
D: .; size: .; J: TRBJ1-1; V: TRBV12-2; DNA: TGTGCAAGTCGCCCGGACAGGGAGGACACTGAAGCTTTCTTT; CDR3: CASRPDREDTEAFF
D: .; size: .; J: TRBJ2-6; V: TRBV19; DNA: TGTGCCAGTAGTATAGGGCGGTTCTCTGGGGCCAACGTCCTGACTTTC; CDR3: CASSIGRFSGANVLTF